This is a list of T cell receptor beta chains from one sample in a study of cytomegalovirus exposure and HLA in healthy donors. TCRdb's copy holds only in-frame clones and misses some; the assay was immunoSEQ multiplex PCR. The repertoire includes about 160,000 clones, around 78% of them detected once, and roughly 1.6% sits in the top ten. Sequences were obtained from PBMCs. These receptors came from a man aged 40-55 years in good health and CMV-seronegative. CDR3s include the opening cysteine and the closing phenylalanine or tryptophan. The order of the fields is D gene, clone size, J gene, V gene, CDR3 protein, CDR3 DNA. D genes are given only for firm matches. For some rows the clone size is stated as once, few or many, or as a class when expanded; others skip it.

>NA|once|TRBJ1-1|TRBV7-2
CASSLGRVTEAFF
TGTGCCAGCAGCTTAGGGCGGGTCACTGAAGCTTTCTTT
>NA|NA|TRBJ2-7|TRBV27
CASASQDTVYEQYF
TGTGCCAGCGCTTCCCAGGACACCGTCTACGAGCAGTACTTC
>NA|NA|TRBJ2-5|TRBV18
CASSPRAGQETQYF
TGTGCCAGCTCACCAAGGGCAGGGCAAGAGACCCAGTACTTC
>NA|NA|TRBJ1-2|TRBV5-1
CASSDLFGGNYGYTF
TGCGCCAGCAGCGATCTTTTCGGGGGAAACTATGGCTACACCTTC
>NA|NA|TRBJ2-1|TRBV27
CASSPGTYNEQFF
TGTGCCAGCAGCCCCGGGACCTACAATGAGCAGTTCTTC
>NA|NA|TRBJ2-2|TRBV18
CASSSGGGTGELFF
TGTGCCAGCTCAAGCGGAGGAGGAACCGGGGAGCTGTTTTTT
>TRBD1|NA|TRBJ2-5|TRBV5-4
CASSPDRVQETQYF
TGTGCCAGCAGCCCGGACAGGGTCCAGGAGACCCAGTACTTC
>TRBD1|NA|TRBJ1-4|TRBV5-1
CASSLALRQGNEKLFF
TGCGCCAGCAGCTTGGCGCTTCGACAGGGGAATGAAAAACTGTTTTTT
>TRBD1|NA|TRBJ2-2|TRBV5-1
CASSRDRDTGELFF
TGCGCCAGCAGTAGGGACAGAGATACCGGGGAGCTGTTTTTT
>NA|NA|TRBJ1-2|TRBV2
CASSEARPSSGYTF
TGTGCCAGCAGTGAAGCCAGGCCGTCAAGTGGCTACACCTTC
>TRBD1|few|TRBJ2-2|TRBV6-1
CASSVGLVGRGRPGELFF
TGTGCCAGCAGTGTAGGGTTGGTCGGCAGGGGGCGCCCCGGGGAGCTGTTTTTT
>NA|NA|TRBJ2-3|TRBV5-6
CASSLGGRGEDF
TGTGCCAGCAGCTTGGGAGGCAGGGGCGAGGATTTT
>NA|NA|TRBJ1-1|TRBV7-9
CASSSRPPMGRNTEAFF
TGTGCCAGCAGCTCCCGACCACCTATGGGGAGGAACACTGAAGCTTTCTTT
>TRBD1|NA|TRBJ1-1|TRBV15
CATSRDRMNTEAFF
TGTGCCACCAGCAGGGACAGGATGAACACTGAAGCTTTCTTT
>TRBD1|few|TRBJ2-2|TRBV9
CASSVTGSDTGELFF
TGTGCCAGCAGCGTGACAGGGTCCGACACCGGGGAGCTGTTTTTT
>TRBD2|NA|TRBJ2-3|TRBV27
CASSLGLAGSDTQYF
TGTGCCAGCAGTCTGGGACTAGCGGGATCAGATACGCAGTATTTT
>TRBD1|NA|TRBJ1-5|TRBV18
CASSQMDRAYQPQHF
TGTGCCAGCTCACAAATGGACAGGGCATATCAGCCCCAGCATTTT
>NA|NA|TRBJ2-1|TRBV19
CASSAGGNEQFF
TGTGCCAGTAGTGCAGGCGGGAATGAGCAGTTCTTC
>NA|NA|TRBJ1-1|TRBV18
CASSLGRGGTEAFF
TGTGCCAGCTCACTAGGAAGGGGAGGAACTGAAGCTTTCTTT
>TRBD2|NA|TRBJ2-3|TRBV9
CASSVVAGRAEDTQYF
TGTGCCAGCAGCGTAGTTGCCGGGAGGGCCGAAGATACGCAGTATTTT
>TRBD2|few|TRBJ2-1|TRBV6-5
CASSLLAGGLNEQFF
TGTGCCAGCAGTCTCCTAGCGGGAGGGTTAAATGAGCAGTTCTTC
>TRBD1|NA|TRBJ2-3|TRBV13
CASSRDRDTDTQYF
TGTGCCAGCAGCCGGGACAGGGACACAGATACGCAGTATTTT
>TRBD1|NA|TRBJ1-5|TRBV19
CAIADRGNQPQHF
TGTGCCATTGCGGACAGGGGTAATCAGCCCCAGCATTTT
>NA|NA|TRBJ1-1|TRBV11-2
CASSLERGREAFF
TGTGCCAGCAGCTTAGAGCGGGGACGGGAAGCTTTCTTT
>NA|NA|TRBJ2-6|TRBV9
CASSVALGALGANVLTF
TGTGCCAGCAGCGTAGCTTTGGGGGCGCTTGGGGCCAACGTCCTGACTTTC
>TRBD1|NA|TRBJ1-4|TRBV5-1
CASSSHPGQTSTNEKLFF
TGCGCCAGCAGTTCCCACCCGGGACAGACTTCAACTAATGAAAAGCTGTTTTTT
>NA|NA|TRBJ2-7|TRBV18
CASSPESAYEQYF
TGTGCCAGCTCACCAGAGTCCGCCTACGAGCAGTACTTC
>TRBD1|few|TRBJ1-1|TRBV5-4
CASSLGTGAEAFF
TGTGCCAGCAGCCTCGGGACAGGCGCTGAAGCTTTCTTT
>TRBD2|NA|TRBJ2-3|TRBV9
CASSEGLGTDTQYF
TGTGCCAGCAGCGAGGGACTAGGCACAGATACGCAGTATTTT
>TRBD1|few|TRBJ1-4|TRBV18
CASSPSARGYNEKLFF
TGTGCCAGCTCACCGTCGGCCAGGGGGTACAATGAAAAACTGTTTTTT
>NA|NA|TRBJ2-7|TRBV14
CASSPRRTDLIQDEQYF
TGTGCCAGCAGCCCCCGACGAACGGATCTAATCCAGGACGAGCAGTACTTC
>NA|NA|TRBJ1-4|TRBV7-9
CASSLDQWSNEKLFF
TGTGCCAGCAGCTTAGACCAGTGGTCTAATGAAAAACTGTTTTTT
>TRBD2|NA|TRBJ2-1|TRBV7-3
CASSLLAGVGYNEQFF
TGTGCCAGCAGCTTACTAGCGGGAGTGGGGTACAATGAGCAGTTCTTC
>NA|NA|TRBJ2-5|TRBV4-2
CASSQESARGETQYF
TGTGCCAGCAGCCAAGAGTCGGCTCGGGGAGAGACCCAGTACTTC
>TRBD1|NA|TRBJ1-1|TRBV5-1
CASSSLTGEAFF
TGCGCCAGCAGCTCCCTGACAGGGGAGGCTTTCTTT
>TRBD1|few|TRBJ1-2|TRBV28
CASSSPASETGTFYGYTF
TGTGCCAGCAGTTCCCCCGCCTCTGAGACAGGGACTTTCTATGGCTACACCTTC
>NA|NA|TRBJ2-1|TRBV6-4
CASSDGKGGYNEQFF
TGTGCCAGCAGTGACGGGAAGGGGGGGTACAATGAGCAGTTCTTC
>NA|NA|TRBJ1-1|TRBV5-8
CASSLGGANTEAFF
TGTGCCAGCAGCTTGGGGGGAGCCAACACTGAAGCTTTCTTT
>NA|NA|TRBJ1-2|TRBV18
CASSPPQGGYTF
TGTGCCAGCTCCCCCCCGCAGGGGGGCTACACCTTC